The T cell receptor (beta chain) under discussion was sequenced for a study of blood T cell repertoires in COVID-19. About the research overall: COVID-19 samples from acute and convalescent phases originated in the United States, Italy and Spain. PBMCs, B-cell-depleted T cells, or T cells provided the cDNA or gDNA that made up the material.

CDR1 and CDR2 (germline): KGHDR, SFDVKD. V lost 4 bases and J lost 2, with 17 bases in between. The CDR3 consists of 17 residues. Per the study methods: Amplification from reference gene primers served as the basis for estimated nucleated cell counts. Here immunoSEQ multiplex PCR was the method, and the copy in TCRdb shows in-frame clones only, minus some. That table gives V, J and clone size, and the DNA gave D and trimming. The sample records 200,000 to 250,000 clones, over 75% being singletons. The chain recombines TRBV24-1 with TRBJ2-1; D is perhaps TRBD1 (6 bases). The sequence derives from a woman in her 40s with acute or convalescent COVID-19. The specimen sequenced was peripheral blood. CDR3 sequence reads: CATSETLQGTAYNEQFF. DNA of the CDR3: TGTGCCACCAGTGAGACCCTACAGGGTACTGCCTACAATGAGCAGTTCTTC.